This T cell receptor beta chain was recovered during a study of blood T cell repertoires in COVID-19 (dated by TCRdb to the early 2020s). Describing the broader study: Collaborator samples came from the United States, Italy and Spain and covered acute and convalescent phases of COVID-19. Subjects who had been exposed to COVID-19, were actively infected with it, or had recovered from it provided the deeply sampled blood TCRbeta repertoires that made up the dataset. Nearly every sample came with metadata listing a de-identified subject ID, COVID-19 status, age in years and sex. The samples were drawn from the first 160 participants of the ongoing ImmuneRACE study and from over 950 subjects provided by 6 global collaborators. Where available, HLA class I and class II types were taken from metadata supplied by the sample provider and were not determined by assay-based typing. The repertoires were made available in a free public database intended to serve as a resource for research on the immune response to SARS-CoV-2. The prospective study material was composed of cDNA or gDNA derived from T cells, B-cell-depleted T cells, or PBMCs. Results and caveats for the whole study, not just this receptor: How much clinical and demographic metadata was included differed by source and by participant, and the metadata was provided uncurated.

From its cysteine to its phenylalanine, the CDR3 spans 13 amino acids. Of the read, only the CDR3 DNA is kept; its 39 bases are in frame from base 1. In the germline V gene, CDR1 corresponds to MNHEY and CDR2 to SVGAGI. A distance of 11 bases separates the germline ends of V and J, which lose 7 bases and 2 bases respectively. Each collaborating institution followed its own protocols to collect whole blood in K2EDTA tubes. For TCRbeta analysis, collaborators shipped samples as frozen whole blood, isolated PBMCs, or DNA extracted from either of those sample types. TCRbeta CDR3 regions were amplified from genomic DNA using the immunoSEQ Assay, a bias-controlled multiplex PCR. In the authors' own workflow: Within the assay, amplification of reference gene primers was used to estimate how many nucleated cells each sample contained. To quantify the absolute abundance of each unique TCRbeta CDR3 rearrangement, sequence reads were collapsed and filtered. For each sample, productive Simpson clonality was calculated by taking the square root of Simpson's diversity index across productive rearrangements. The table comes from immuneACCESS by way of TCRdb, which keeps in-frame sequences with V and J called. Part of the clones is missing from these tables; in studies checked, under half for an unresolved V gene and the rest for unknown reasons. V, J and clone size reflect that table, while D and trimming were determined from the DNA. This sample holds approximately 280,000 clones; roughly 89% were observed only once. 2% to 2.5% of the sample is taken by the ten largest.

Comment on this clone: Its antigen has not been determined. One base away there is no much larger clone; base qualities are not given.

The V gene is TRBV6-5 and the J gene is TRBJ1-2; no D gene is confidently identified. This TCR derives from a man aged 50 to 59 with acute or convalescent COVID-19. Specimen: peripheral blood. For the CDR3, the sequence is CASTPGSNYGYTF. In nucleotides, the sequence is TGTGCCAGCACCCCAGGATCAAACTATGGCTACACCTTC.